This TCR beta chain originates from a study of post-analysis software for immune sequencing data. At the level of the study: Relapsing-remitting, secondary progressive and progressive-relapsing courses of multiple sclerosis were included.

Carried by the TCR beta cDNA libraries were unique molecular identifiers. MiXCR was run by TCRdb on the PCR reads, yielding one entry per CDR3 protein. This repertoire shows 750,000 to 950,000 distinct CDR3 sequences, 40% to 55% found once; its top ten account for roughly 4.5%. This clonotype turned up a few times. What it binds is not known. Whole-study findings and limits: Batch-mates among the samples co-clustered strongly by F measure. Relative to controls, patients with multiple sclerosis showed significantly lower normalized Chao1 diversity.

This receptor was taken from a girl between 5 and 17 years old with multiple sclerosis. Sequenced material: blood.

CDR3 coding DNA: TGCGCCAGCAGCCAAGAAGCCGGGAATGAGCAGTTCTTC. The encoded protein is CASSQEAGNEQFF. The rearrangement links TRBV4-3 to TRBJ2-1; D call uncertain. The CDR3 has 13 residues. The V end lost 0 bases, the J end lost 7 bases, and 7 bases lay between the germline ends. Germline lookup yields CDR1 LGHNA and CDR2 YSLEER.